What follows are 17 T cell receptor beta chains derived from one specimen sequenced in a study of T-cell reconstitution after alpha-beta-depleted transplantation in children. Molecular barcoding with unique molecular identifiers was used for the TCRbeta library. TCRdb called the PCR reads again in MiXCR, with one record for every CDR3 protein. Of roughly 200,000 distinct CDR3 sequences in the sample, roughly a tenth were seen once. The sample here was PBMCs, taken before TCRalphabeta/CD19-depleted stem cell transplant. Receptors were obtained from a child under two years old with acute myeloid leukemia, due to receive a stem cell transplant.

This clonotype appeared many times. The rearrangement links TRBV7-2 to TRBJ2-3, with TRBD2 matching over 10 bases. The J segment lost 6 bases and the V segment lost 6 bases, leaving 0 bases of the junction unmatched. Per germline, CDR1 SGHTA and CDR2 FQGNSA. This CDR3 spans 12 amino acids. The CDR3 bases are TGTGCCAGCAGGACTAGCGGGGATACGCAGTATTTT. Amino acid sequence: CASRTSGDTQYF.

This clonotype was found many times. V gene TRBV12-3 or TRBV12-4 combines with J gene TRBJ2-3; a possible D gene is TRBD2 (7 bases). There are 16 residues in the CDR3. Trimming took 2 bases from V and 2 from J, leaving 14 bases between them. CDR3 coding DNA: TGTGCCAGCAGTTTATCTCGGGGGGCCCTCACAGATACGCAGTATTTT. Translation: CASSLSRGALTDTQYF.

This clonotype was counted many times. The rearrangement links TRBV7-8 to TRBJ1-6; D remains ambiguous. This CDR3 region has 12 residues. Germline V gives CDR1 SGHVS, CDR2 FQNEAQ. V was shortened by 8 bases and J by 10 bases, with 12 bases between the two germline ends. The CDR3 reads CASWHPASPLHF. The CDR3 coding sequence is TGTGCCAGCTGGCATCCCGCATCACCCCTCCACTTT.

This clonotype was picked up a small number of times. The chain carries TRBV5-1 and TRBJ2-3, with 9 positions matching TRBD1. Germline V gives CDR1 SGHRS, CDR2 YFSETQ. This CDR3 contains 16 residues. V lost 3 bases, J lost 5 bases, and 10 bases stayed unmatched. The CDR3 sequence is CASSSTGTGLVDTQYF. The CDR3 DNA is TGCGCCAGCAGCTCAACCGGGACAGGGCTGGTAGATACGCAGTATTTT.

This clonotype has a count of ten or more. CDR3 protein: CASSFSNYGYTF. The CDR3 DNA reads TGTGCCAGCAGCTTTTCGAACTATGGCTACACCTTC. The J gene is TRBJ1-2, the V gene TRBV7-9, with D uncertain. Trimming left V 3 bases short and J 2 bases short, with 4 bases between. Germline V gives CDR1 SEHNR, CDR2 FQNEAQ (reference sequence). This CDR3 comprises 12 residues.

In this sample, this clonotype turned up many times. CDR3 loop: CASTLPGAPGELFF. CDR3 nucleotide sequence: TGTGCCAGCACTCTCCCAGGGGCGCCGGGGGAGCTGTTTTTT. The genes are TRBV12-3 or TRBV12-4 and TRBJ2-2, with a possible D match to TRBD1 (6 bases). V gave up 7 bases and J gave up 8 bases, with 17 bases separating them. The CDR3 is 14 amino acids.

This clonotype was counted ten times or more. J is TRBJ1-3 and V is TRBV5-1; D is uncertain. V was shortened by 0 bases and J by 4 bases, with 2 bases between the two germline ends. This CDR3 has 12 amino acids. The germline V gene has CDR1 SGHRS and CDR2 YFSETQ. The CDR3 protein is CASSLEGNTIYF. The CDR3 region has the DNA TGCGCCAGCAGCTTGGAAGGAAACACCATATATTTT. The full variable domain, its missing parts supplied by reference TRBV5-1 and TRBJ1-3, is KAGVTQTPRYLIKTRGQQVTLSCSPISGHRSVSWYQQTPGQGLQFLFEYFSETQRNKGNFPGRFSGRQFSNSRSEMNVSTLELGDSALYLCASSLEGNTIYFGEGSWLTVV.

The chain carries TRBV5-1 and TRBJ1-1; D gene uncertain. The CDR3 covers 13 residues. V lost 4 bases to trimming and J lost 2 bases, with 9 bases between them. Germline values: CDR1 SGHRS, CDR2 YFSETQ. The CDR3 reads CASSQRANTEAFF. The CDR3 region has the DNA TGCGCCAGCAGCCAAAGAGCTAACACTGAAGCTTTCTTT.

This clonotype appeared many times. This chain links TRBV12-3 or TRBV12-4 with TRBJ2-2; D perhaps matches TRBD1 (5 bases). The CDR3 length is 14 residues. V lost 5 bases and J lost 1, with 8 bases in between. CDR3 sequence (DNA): TGTGCCAGCAGTCGACAGCTGAACACCGGGGAGCTGTTTTTT. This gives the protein CASSRQLNTGELFF.

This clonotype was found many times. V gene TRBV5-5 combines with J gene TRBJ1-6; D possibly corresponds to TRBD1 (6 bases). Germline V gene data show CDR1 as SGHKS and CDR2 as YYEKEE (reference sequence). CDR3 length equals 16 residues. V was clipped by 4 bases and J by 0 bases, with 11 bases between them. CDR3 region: CASSHRESSYNSPLHF. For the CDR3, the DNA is TGTGCCAGCAGCCACAGGGAGAGCTCCTATAATTCACCCCTCCACTTT. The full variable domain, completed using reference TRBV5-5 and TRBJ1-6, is DAGVTQSPTHLIKTRGQQVTLRCSPISGHKSVSWYQQVLGQGPQFIFQYYEKEERGRGNFPDRFSARQFPNYSSELNVNALLLGDSALYLCASSHRESSYNSPLHFGNGTRLTVT.

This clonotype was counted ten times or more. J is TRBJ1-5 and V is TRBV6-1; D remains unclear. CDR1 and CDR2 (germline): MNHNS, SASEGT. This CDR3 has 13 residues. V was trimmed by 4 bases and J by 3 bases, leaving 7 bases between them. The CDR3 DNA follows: TGTGCCAGCAGTGCCAGTATCAATCAGCCCCAGCATTTT. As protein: CASSASINQPQHF.

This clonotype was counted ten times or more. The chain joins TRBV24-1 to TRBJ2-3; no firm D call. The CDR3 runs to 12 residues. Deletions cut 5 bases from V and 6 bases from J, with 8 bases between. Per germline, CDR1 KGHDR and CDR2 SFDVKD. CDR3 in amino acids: CATSVRSDTQYF. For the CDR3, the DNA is TGTGCCACCAGTGTGCGGAGCGATACGCAGTATTTT.

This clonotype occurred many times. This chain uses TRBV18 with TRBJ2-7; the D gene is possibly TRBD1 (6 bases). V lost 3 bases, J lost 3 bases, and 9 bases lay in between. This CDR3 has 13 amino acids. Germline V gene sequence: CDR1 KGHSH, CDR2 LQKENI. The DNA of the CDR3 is TGTGCCAGCTCACCCACAGGGAACTACGAGCAGTACTTC. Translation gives CASSPTGNYEQYF.

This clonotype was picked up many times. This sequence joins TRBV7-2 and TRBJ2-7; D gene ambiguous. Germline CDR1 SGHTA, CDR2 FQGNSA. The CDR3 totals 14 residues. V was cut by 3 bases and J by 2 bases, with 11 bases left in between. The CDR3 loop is CASSFGLEPYEQYF. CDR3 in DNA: TGTGCCAGCAGCTTTGGTCTTGAGCCCTACGAGCAGTACTTC.

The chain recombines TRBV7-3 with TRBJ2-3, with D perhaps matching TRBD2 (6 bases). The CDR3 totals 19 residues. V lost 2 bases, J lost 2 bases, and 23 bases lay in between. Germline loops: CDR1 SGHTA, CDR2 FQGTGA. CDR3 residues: CASSLPLAGRPEHTDTQYF. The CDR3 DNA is TGTGCCAGCAGCTTACCACTAGCCGGTCGCCCGGAGCACACAGATACGCAGTATTTT.

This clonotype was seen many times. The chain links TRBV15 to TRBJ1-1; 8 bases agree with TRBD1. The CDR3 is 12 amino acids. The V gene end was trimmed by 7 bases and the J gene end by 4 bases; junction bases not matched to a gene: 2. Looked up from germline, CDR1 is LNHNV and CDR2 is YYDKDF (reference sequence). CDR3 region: CATTDRGTEAFF. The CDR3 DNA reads TGTGCCACCACCGACAGGGGCACTGAAGCTTTCTTT.

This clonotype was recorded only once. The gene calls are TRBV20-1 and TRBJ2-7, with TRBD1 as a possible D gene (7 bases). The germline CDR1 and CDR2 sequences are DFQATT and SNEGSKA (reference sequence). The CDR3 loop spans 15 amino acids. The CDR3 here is CFGGGTAGRSYEQYF. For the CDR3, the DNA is TGCTTCGGGGGCGGGACAGCGGGCCGCTCCTACGAGCAGTACTTC.